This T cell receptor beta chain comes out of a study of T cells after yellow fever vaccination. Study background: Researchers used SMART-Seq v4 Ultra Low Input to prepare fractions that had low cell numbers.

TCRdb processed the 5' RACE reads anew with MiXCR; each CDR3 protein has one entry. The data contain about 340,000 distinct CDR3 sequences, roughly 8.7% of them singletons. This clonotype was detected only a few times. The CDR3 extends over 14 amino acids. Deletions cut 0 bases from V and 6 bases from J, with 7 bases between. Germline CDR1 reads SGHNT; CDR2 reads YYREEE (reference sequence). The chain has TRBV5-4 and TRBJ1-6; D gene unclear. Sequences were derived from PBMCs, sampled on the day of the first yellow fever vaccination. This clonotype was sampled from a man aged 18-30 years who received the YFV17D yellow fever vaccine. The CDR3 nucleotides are TGTGCCAGCAGCTTGGGAGGGAGTAATTCACCCCTCCACTTT. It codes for CASSLGGSNSPLHF.